A single sample is the source of the 30 T cell receptor beta chains below, sequenced in a study of cytomegalovirus exposure and HLA in healthy donors. PCR primers comprised 60 Vbeta and 13 Jbeta primers. This table comes from immunoSEQ multiplex PCR, and its TCRdb copy is limited to in-frame clones, with some not included. The table shows 65,000 to 75,000 clones, with around 74% occurring only once. The sample comprised PBMCs. The receptor set was obtained from a woman in her fifties or sixties in good health and CMV-seropositive.

The rearrangement links TRBV10-3 to TRBJ1-1; tentative D call: TRBD1 (5 bases). The CDR3 has 16 residues. The ends were cut back, 0 bases at V and 4 bases at J, with 15 bases in the middle. CDR1 ENHRY and CDR2 SYGVKD come from the germline V gene. The CDR3 is CAISESGNQGSTEAFF. The CDR3 region has the DNA TGTGCCATCAGTGAGTCGGGGAACCAGGGCTCCACTGAAGCTTTCTTT.

The chain combines TRBV2 with TRBJ2-5, with TRBD2 identical over 8 bases. The CDR3 has 15 residues. Germline lookup yields CDR1 SNHLY and CDR2 FYNNEI. The J segment lost 6 bases and the V segment lost 1 base, leaving 7 bases of the junction unmatched. For the CDR3, the DNA is TGTGCCAGCAGTGAAGGGACTAGCCTAGGAAAGACCCAGTACTTC. Protein product: CASSEGTSLGKTQYF.

The chain employs TRBV6-5 and TRBJ2-1, with TRBD2 matching over 10 bases. The CDR3 loop spans 15 amino acids. Losses at the gene ends were 6 bases for V and 5 bases for J; bases not matched to a gene: 7. The germline V gene has CDR1 MNHEY and CDR2 SVGAGI. Here the CDR3 DNA reads TGTGCCAGCAGCCTTACTAGCGGGGCCCACAATGAGCAGTTCTTC. It encodes CASSLTSGAHNEQFF.

This clone has more than one count but fewer than ten. The rearrangement joins TRBV2 to TRBJ2-7; 7 bases are a match to TRBD2. V dropped 1 base and J dropped 3; count of bases not matched to a gene: 6. CDR1 is SNHLY, CDR2 FYNNEI, per germline. This CDR3 has 15 residues. CDR3 protein: CASSEGPAGNYEQYF. CDR3 in DNA: TGTGCCAGCAGTGAAGGCCCAGCGGGAAACTACGAGCAGTACTTC.

This clone was observed once. The chain links TRBV9 to TRBJ1-1; 9 bases are shared with TRBD1. This CDR3 contains 14 residues. The V gene end was trimmed by 0 bases and the J gene end by 11 bases; junction bases not matched to a gene: 8. CDR1 and CDR2 from the germline V gene are SGDLS and YYNGEE. CDR3: CASSVGQGVGVAFF. The CDR3 bases are TGTGCCAGCAGCGTAGGACAGGGGGTAGGGGTGGCTTTCTTT.

In its sample, this clone was seen a few times. The chain combines TRBV5-4 with TRBJ2-5; TRBD1 matches 8 bases. CDR3 length: 14 amino acids. The germline V gene encodes CDR1 SGHNT and CDR2 YYREEE (reference sequence). Germline trimming cut 3 bases from V and 1 base from J; bases unmatched to any gene: 2. CDR3 in DNA: TGTGCCAGCAGCTCAGGGGGCAGCCAAGAGACCCAGTACTTC. This sequence encodes CASSSGGSQETQYF. The full variable domain, rest sourced from reference TRBV5-4 and TRBJ2-5, is ETGVTQSPTHLIKTRGQQVTLRCSSQSGHNTVSWYQQALGQGPQFIFQYYREEENGRGNFPPRFSGLQFPNYSSELNVNALELDDSALYLCASSSGGSQETQYFGPGTRLLVL.

As DNA, the CDR3 is TGTGCCAGCAGGCGACCGGGGGGCAACTATGGCTACACCTTC. This codes for CASRRPGGNYGYTF. This sequence joins TRBV6-5 and TRBJ1-2, with D perhaps TRBD1 (6 bases). The V and J ends lost 6 bases and 2 bases respectively, with 13 bases between them. Germline CDR1 MNHEY, CDR2 SVGAGI. The CDR3 has 14 residues.

This clone was picked up one time. The V call is TRBV7-2, the J call TRBJ2-3; the D is unclear. The CDR3 spans 15 residues. The germline V and J ends were trimmed by 5 bases and 0 bases, with 12 bases remaining between them. Germline V CDR1 and CDR2: SGHTA, FQGNSA. The DNA of the CDR3 is TGTGCCAGCAGCCGAAGCCCTCCTAGCACAGATACGCAGTATTTT. Protein: CASSRSPPSTDTQYF.

This chain links TRBV2 with TRBJ1-2; 11 bases are shared with TRBD1. Trimming cost V 7 bases and J 5 bases; bases outside gene matches: 9. In germline, CDR1 is SNHLY, CDR2 FYNNEI. The CDR3 has 15 residues. The CDR3 here is CASKITGTGGYGYTF. CDR3 nucleotides: TGTGCCAGCAAGATAACCGGGACAGGGGGGTATGGCTACACCTTC.

This sequence joins TRBV7-6 and TRBJ2-7, with a possible D match to TRBD1 (6 bases). CDR1 is SGHVS and CDR2 is FNYEAQ in the germline V gene. This CDR3 has 13 residues. The germline V and J ends were trimmed by 5 bases and 5 bases, with 13 bases remaining between them. CDR3 residues: CASSGSPGDEQYF. The CDR3 nucleotides are TGTGCCAGCAGCGGATCCCCAGGGGACGAGCAGTACTTC.

The chain has TRBV9 and TRBJ2-3, with TRBD2 matching over 8 bases. V trimming: 1 base; J trimming: 2 bases; junction bases outside the gene matches: 3. The germline gives CDR1 SGDLS, CDR2 YYNGEE. The CDR3 is 15 residues long. CDR3 loop: CASSVWRGATDTQYF. DNA for the CDR3: TGTGCCAGCAGCGTATGGCGGGGGGCCACAGATACGCAGTATTTT.

The chain joins TRBV7-2 to TRBJ1-1, with no clear D. Germline V gives CDR1 SGHTA, CDR2 FQGNSA. Trimming removed 7 bases from V and 1 base from J, with 13 bases in between. This CDR3 comprises 14 residues. The CDR3 reads CASNQMAGNTEAFF. CDR3 bases: TGTGCCAGCAACCAGATGGCGGGGAACACTGAAGCTTTCTTT.

This rearrangement joins TRBV19 to TRBJ2-2; TRBD1 matches at 7 bases. Germline assignment: CDR1 LNHDA and CDR2 SQIVND (reference sequence). The ends lost 11 bases at V and 0 bases at J; junction bases unmatched: 9. This CDR3 spans 15 amino acids. The CDR3 protein is CASSWTGANTGELFF. The CDR3, as DNA: TGTGCCTCATCGTGGACAGGCGCGAACACCGGGGAGCTGTTTTTT.

This clone was seen only a few times. Since the CDR3 does not end with the conserved phenylalanine or tryptophan, this likely comes from a read error. This chain uses TRBV6-5 with TRBJ1-1, with a weak D call TRBD1 (5 bases). Germline-derived CDR1 and CDR2 are MNHEY and SVGAGI. The CDR3 totals 15 residues. The V end was cut by 1 base, the J end by 5 bases, with 14 bases between. The chain's CDR3 is CASSYYPGRGTEAFV. DNA of the CDR3: TGTGCCAGCAGTTACTATCCAGGGCGAGGGACTGAAGCTTTCGTT.

A few counts support this clone. This chain joins TRBV7-3 and TRBJ2-1, with 11 nucleotides matching TRBD1. Germline lookup yields CDR1 SGHTA and CDR2 FQGTGA. CDR3 length equals 16 residues. The V gene end was trimmed by 5 bases and the J gene end by 7 bases; junction bases not matched to a gene: 10. The CDR3 region is CASSPHPGTGGNEQFF. CDR3 nucleotides: TGTGCCAGCAGCCCCCACCCCGGGACAGGGGGAAATGAGCAGTTCTTC. The full variable domain, with the rest looked up from reference TRBV7-3 and TRBJ2-1, is GAGVSQTPSNKVTEKGKYVELRCDPISGHTALYWYRQSLGQGPEFLIYFQGTGAADDSGLPNDRFFAVRPEGSVSTLKIQRTERGDSAVYLCASSPHPGTGGNEQFFGPGTRLTVL.

The genes are TRBV30 and TRBJ1-3, with D hard to call. The CDR3 is 15 residues long. Germline V gives CDR1 GTSNPN, CDR2 SVGIG (reference sequence). V lost 0 bases and J 0 bases, leaving 9 bases between the germline ends. CDR3 in DNA: TGTGCCTGGAGTGTACAAATGGTCTCTGGAAACACCATATATTTT. It encodes CAWSVQMVSGNTIYF.

The chain uses TRBV6-5 and TRBJ2-1; TRBD2 aligns across 8 bases. The germline V gene encodes CDR1 MNHEY and CDR2 SVGAGI. CDR3 length equals 14 residues. J lost 5 bases, V lost 7 bases, and 7 bases had no gene match. The CDR3 loop reads CASNPRGGNNEQFF. Here the CDR3 DNA reads TGTGCCAGCAACCCTCGGGGGGGAAACAATGAGCAGTTCTTC.

In this sample, this clone turned up a few times. The V call is TRBV10-3, the J call TRBJ1-1; perhaps TRBD1 as D (6 bases). The ends were cut back, 7 bases at V and 4 bases at J, with 13 bases in the middle. There are 13 residues in the CDR3. Germline values: CDR1 ENHRY, CDR2 SYGVKD. CDR3 amino acids: CAITQGLATEAFF. The CDR3 DNA follows: TGTGCCATCACCCAGGGGCTTGCCACTGAAGCTTTCTTT.

This rearrangement joins TRBV29-1 to TRBJ1-3; tentatively, D is TRBD1 (5 bases). Germline CDR1 and CDR2: SQVTM and ANQGSEA. The CDR3 totals 12 residues. Trimming removed 0 bases from V and 8 bases from J, with 8 bases in between. Here the CDR3 reads CSVEDGGDTIYF. CDR3 bases: TGCAGCGTTGAAGATGGGGGGGACACCATATATTTT.

The gene calls are TRBV7-8 and TRBJ1-4; 11 positions match TRBD1. The germline V gene has CDR1 SGHVS and CDR2 FQNEAQ. The ends lost 7 bases at V and 7 bases at J; junction bases unmatched: 11. The CDR3 runs 16 residues. The CDR3 loop is CASTQSGQGAGEKLFF. CDR3 DNA: TGTGCCAGCACCCAGAGCGGACAGGGGGCGGGTGAAAAACTGTTTTTT.

This clone appeared a single time. This chain links TRBV11-2 with TRBJ2-3; 8 positions agree with TRBD1. V lost 5 bases and J lost 7; bases outside the gene matches: 8. Per germline, CDR1 SGHAT and CDR2 FQNNGV. The CDR3 sequence is 14 residues long. CDR3 in amino acids: CASSPQTGANTQYF. DNA of the CDR3: TGTGCCAGCAGCCCCCAGACAGGGGCGAATACGCAGTATTTT.

The chain uses TRBV9 and TRBJ2-7; D may be TRBD2 (6 bases). Germline V gene data show CDR1 as SGDLS and CDR2 as YYNGEE. CDR3 size: 15 residues. Between the trimmed V and J ends, which lost 0 bases and 0 bases, there was a span of 10 bases. CDR3 in DNA: TGTGCCAGCAGCGTAGAGGCGGGGTCCTCCTACGAGCAGTACTTC. The encoded protein is CASSVEAGSSYEQYF.

The chain combines TRBV6-1 with TRBJ2-7; 9 nucleotides align to TRBD1. Germline CDR1 MNHNS, CDR2 SASEGT. The CDR3 has 15 residues. V trimming: 6 bases; J trimming: 3 bases; junction bases outside the gene matches: 9. In DNA, the CDR3 is TGTGCCAGCAGGCGAGAAACAGGGGGCGGCTACGAGCAGTACTTC. It translates to CASRRETGGGYEQYF.

The count of this clone is one. The V gene is TRBV6-6, the J gene TRBJ2-6; 8 positions agree with TRBD2. With V trimmed by 7 bases and J by 3 bases, 8 bases remained unmatched. The V gene's germline CDR1 is MNHNY and CDR2 SVGAGI (reference sequence). The CDR3 covers 16 residues. The CDR3 nucleotides are TGTGCCAGCAACTCGGGGGGGAGGCATGGGGCCAACGTCCTGACTTTC. Residues: CASNSGGRHGANVLTF.

This chain uses TRBV4-1 with TRBJ1-3, with TRBD1 matching 10 bases. From germline, CDR1 is MGHRA and CDR2 YSYEKL. The junction had 8 bases not matched to a gene; V was cut back by 6 bases and J by 0 bases. The length of the CDR3 is 17 residues. The CDR3 reads CASSLGQGPFSGNTIYF. The DNA for the CDR3 is TGCGCCAGCAGTCTGGGACAGGGGCCGTTCTCTGGAAACACCATATATTTT.

This clone has just a few counts. The chain has TRBV7-9 and TRBJ2-7, with 12 bases that match TRBD1. V lost 5 bases, J lost 5 bases, and 4 bases stayed unmatched. The CDR3 loop spans 14 amino acids. CDR1 and CDR2 from the germline V gene are SEHNR and FQNEAQ (reference sequence). For the CDR3, the DNA is TGTGCCAGCAGCCCGGGACAGGGGGCCAACGAGCAGTACTTC. Its protein product is CASSPGQGANEQYF.

The V call is TRBV18, the J call TRBJ1-2, with 7 bases that match TRBD1. This CDR3 is built from 14 residues. CDR1 is KGHSH and CDR2 is LQKENI in the germline V gene. Losses at the gene ends were 3 bases for V and 2 bases for J; bases not matched to a gene: 3. CDR3 sequence: CASSPSTGNYGYTF. For the CDR3, the DNA is TGTGCCAGCTCACCCTCGACAGGGAACTATGGCTACACCTTC.

The chain recombines TRBV29-1 with TRBJ2-5; the D gene is possibly TRBD2 (6 bases). V was cut by 4 bases and J by 1 base, with 19 bases left in between. CDR1 and CDR2 (germline): SQVTM, ANQGSEA. CDR3 length: 16 amino acids. The chain's CDR3 is CSVGGGTGKVQETQYF. As DNA, the CDR3 is TGCAGCGTTGGGGGAGGAACAGGAAAGGTCCAAGAGACCCAGTACTTC. Variable domain in full (rest from reference TRBV29-1 and TRBJ2-5): SAVISQKPSRDICQRGTSLTIQCQVDSQVTMMFWYRQQPGQSLTLIATANQGSEATYESGFVIDKFPISRPNLTFSTLTVSNMSPEDSSIYLCSVGGGTGKVQETQYFGPGTRLLVL.

Here the CDR3 DNA reads TGTGCCAGCAGTTTCGGACAGGACAATGAGCAGTTCTTC. This encodes CASSFGQDNEQFF. This chain uses TRBV6-5 with TRBJ2-1; 7 nucleotides align to TRBD1. V shed 4 bases, J shed 5 bases, and the junction held 2 bases outside the gene matches. This CDR3 has 13 amino acids. Germline V gives CDR1 MNHEY, CDR2 SVGAGI.

The V and J genes are TRBV30 and TRBJ1-3; tentative D call: TRBD1 (5 bases). The CDR3 consists of 12 residues. Germline V CDR1 and CDR2: GTSNPN, SVGIG (reference sequence). CDR3 sequence: CAGERDGNTIYF. Here the CDR3 DNA reads TGTGCAGGGGAGCGGGACGGAAACACCATATATTTT.